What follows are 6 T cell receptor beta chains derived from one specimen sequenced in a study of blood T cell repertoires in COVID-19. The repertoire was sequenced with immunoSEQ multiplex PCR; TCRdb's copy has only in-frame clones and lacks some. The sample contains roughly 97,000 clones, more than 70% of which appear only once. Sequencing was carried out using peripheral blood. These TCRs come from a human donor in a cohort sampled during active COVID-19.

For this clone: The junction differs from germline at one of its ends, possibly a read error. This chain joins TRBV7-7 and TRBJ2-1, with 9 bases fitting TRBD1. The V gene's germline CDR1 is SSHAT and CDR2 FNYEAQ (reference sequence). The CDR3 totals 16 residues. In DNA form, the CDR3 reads TGTGCTAGCAGCGTTAACGTGGGACAGGGATGGGATGAGCAGTTCTTC. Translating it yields CASSVNVGQGWDEQFF.

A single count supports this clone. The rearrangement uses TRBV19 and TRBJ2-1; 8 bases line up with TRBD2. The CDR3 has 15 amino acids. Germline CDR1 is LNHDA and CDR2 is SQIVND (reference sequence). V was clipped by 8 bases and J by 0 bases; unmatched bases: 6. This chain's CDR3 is CASHPGGSSYNEQFF. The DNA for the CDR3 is TGTGCCAGTCACCCGGGAGGGAGCTCCTACAATGAGCAGTTCTTC.

The chain's CDR3 is CASSLAGTYEQYF. The DNA for the CDR3 is TGTGCCAGCAGCTTAGCGGGTACCTACGAGCAGTACTTC. This chain connects TRBV5-4 to TRBJ2-7; D may be TRBD2 (6 bases). Germline V gene lookup returns CDR1 SGHNT and CDR2 YYREEE (reference sequence). The ends were cut back, 2 bases at V and 2 bases at J, with 8 bases in the middle. The CDR3 is 13 amino acids.

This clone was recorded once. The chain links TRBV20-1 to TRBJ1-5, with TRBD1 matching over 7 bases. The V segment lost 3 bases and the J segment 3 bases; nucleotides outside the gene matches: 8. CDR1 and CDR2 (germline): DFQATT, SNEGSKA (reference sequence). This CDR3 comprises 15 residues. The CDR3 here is CSASAPGQHNQPQHF. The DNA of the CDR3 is TGCAGTGCTAGTGCCCCGGGACAGCACAATCAGCCCCAGCATTTT.

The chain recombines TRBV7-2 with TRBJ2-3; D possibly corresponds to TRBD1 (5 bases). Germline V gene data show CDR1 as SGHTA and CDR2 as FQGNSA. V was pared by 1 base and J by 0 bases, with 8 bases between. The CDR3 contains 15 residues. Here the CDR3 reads CASSLGQTSTDTQYF. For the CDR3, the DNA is TGTGCCAGCAGCTTAGGACAGACTAGCACAGATACGCAGTATTTT.

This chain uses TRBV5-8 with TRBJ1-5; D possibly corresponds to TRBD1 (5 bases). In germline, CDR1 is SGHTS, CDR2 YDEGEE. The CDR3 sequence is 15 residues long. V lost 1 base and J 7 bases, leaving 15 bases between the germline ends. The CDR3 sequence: CASSLMTVTFQPQHF. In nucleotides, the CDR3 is TGTGCCAGCAGCTTGATGACAGTCACTTTCCAGCCCCAGCATTTT. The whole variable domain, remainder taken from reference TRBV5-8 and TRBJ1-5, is EAGVTQSPTHLIKTRGQQATLRCSPISGHTSVYWYQQALGLGLQFLLWYDEGEERNRGNFPPRFSGRQFPNYSSELNVNALELEDSALYLCASSLMTVTFQPQHFGDGTRLSIL.